This T cell receptor beta chain comes out of a study of cytomegalovirus exposure and HLA in healthy donors. 13 Jbeta primers and 60 Vbeta primers were used for the PCR. Assay used: immunoSEQ multiplex PCR; TCRdb lists only in-frame clones, some missing. This table holds about 110,000 clones, around 80% found once. The material sequenced was PBMCs. The source of this sequence is a man in his sixties in good health and CMV-seronegative.

This chain's CDR3 is CASSSQGAGRQETQYF. In DNA form, the CDR3 reads TGTGCCAGCAGCTCCCAGGGAGCGGGGCGCCAAGAGACCCAGTACTTC. V is TRBV5-8 and J is TRBJ2-5, with 7 positions matching TRBD2. Per germline, CDR1 SGHTS and CDR2 YDEGEE. The CDR3 has 16 amino acids. V shed 3 bases and J 1 base; nucleotides not matched to a gene: 9.